The 22 T cell receptor beta chains below were found in one sample sequenced in a study of OX40 agonist ivuxolimab in advanced cancers. Library prep was done by the immunoSEQ multiplex PCR assay. TCRdb mirrors the immuneACCESS table, restricted to in-frame sequences. Some clones are absent from its copies; in checked studies, under half trace to an unresolved V gene, and the reason for the others is unknown. Across this sample there are about 27,000 clones, with roughly four fifths seen only once. The biggest ten clones account for about 29% of the sample. Specimen: CD4+ or CD8+ T cells sorted from blood, collected in a trial of the OX40 agonist ivuxolimab. The receptors derive from an adult with an advanced solid tumor such as melanoma, head and neck, liver or kidney cancer.

The chain joins TRBV28 to TRBJ2-7, with 7 bases that match TRBD2. The CDR3 spans 16 residues. Germline CDR1 reads MDHEN; CDR2 reads SYDVKM. After removal of 4 bases from V and 2 bases from J, the junction contained 11 bases not matched to a gene. The CDR3 bases are TGTGCCAGCAGTTCTCCCTTGGGGAGGGTTCCCTACGAGCAGTACTTC. It translates to CASSSPLGRVPYEQYF. Together with reference TRBV28 and TRBJ2-7, the CDR3 gives the full variable domain: DVKVTQSSRYLVKRTGEKVFLECVQDMDHENMFWYRQDPGLGLRLIYFSYDVKMKEKGDIPEGYSVSREKKERFSLILESASTNQTSMYLCASSSPLGRVPYEQYFGPGTRLTVT.

J is TRBJ2-6 and V is TRBV4-1; 8 bases are a match to TRBD2. V gave up 5 bases and J gave up 0 bases; unmatched junction bases: 15. The CDR3 contains 20 residues. Germline CDR1 is MGHRA and CDR2 is YSYEKL. The CDR3 loop is CASSSGGAILNFSGANVLTF. In DNA, the CDR3 is TGCGCCAGCAGCTCGGGAGGGGCTATCCTAAATTTCTCTGGGGCCAACGTCCTGACTTTC.

V usage is TRBV11-2 and J usage is TRBJ2-5; 8 nucleotides line up with TRBD1. V was clipped by 1 base and J by 4 bases; unmatched bases: 8. CDR3 length equals 16 residues. Per germline, CDR1 SGHAT and CDR2 FQNNGV. The CDR3 here is CASSLGTGLGVETQYF. DNA of the CDR3: TGTGCCAGCAGCTTAGGGACAGGGCTGGGTGTAGAGACCCAGTACTTC.

This clone occurred a few times. This sequence joins TRBV7-6 and TRBJ2-3; the D is unclear. Looked up from germline, CDR1 is SGHVS and CDR2 is FNYEAQ. The CDR3 runs to 13 residues. Trimming removed 1 base from V and 6 bases from J, with 8 bases in between. CDR3: CASSLGAADTQYF. CDR3 coding DNA: TGTGCCAGCAGCTTAGGTGCGGCGGATACGCAGTATTTT.

The gene calls are TRBV18 and TRBJ2-2, with a tentative D call TRBD1 (5 bases). V lost 2 bases to trimming and J lost 4 bases, with 20 bases between them. The CDR3 consists of 18 residues. Germline CDR1 reads KGHSH; CDR2 reads LQKENI. This CDR3 is CASSPSKGIASATGELFF. Here the CDR3 DNA reads TGTGCCAGCTCACCATCGAAGGGGATAGCTTCGGCCACCGGGGAGCTGTTTTTT.

The gene calls are TRBV25-1 and TRBJ2-4; D perhaps matches TRBD2 (6 bases). The CDR3 is made up of 14 amino acids. With 5 bases removed from V and 6 bases from J, the gap between germline ends came to 14 bases. Germline CDR1 MGHDK, CDR2 SYGVNS. The CDR3 protein is CASSPLDGRNIQYF. The CDR3 region has the DNA TGTGCCAGCAGTCCGCTGGACGGGAGAAACATTCAGTACTTC.

V usage is TRBV5-6 and J usage is TRBJ1-2, with D hard to call. Germline V gene lookup returns CDR1 SGHDT and CDR2 YYEEEE. CDR3 length equals 16 residues. V was clipped by 2 bases and J by 4 bases, with 18 bases between them. For the CDR3, the DNA is TGTGCCAGCAGCTTTAATATGGCCGCCAGACCCTATGGCTACACCTTC. The encoded protein is CASSFNMAARPYGYTF.

V gene TRBV11-2 combines with J gene TRBJ2-7; the match to TRBD2 covers 15 bases. Germline V lookup: CDR1 SGHAT, CDR2 FQNNGV. V shed 5 bases and J 2 bases; nucleotides not matched to a gene: 7. The CDR3 loop spans 17 amino acids. CDR3 amino acids: CASSTGLAGGRTYEQYF. The DNA for the CDR3 is TGTGCCAGCAGCACGGGACTAGCGGGGGGTCGAACCTACGAGCAGTACTTC.

The V and J genes are TRBV13 and TRBJ2-7; 11 positions agree with TRBD2. The V gene's germline CDR1 is PRHDT and CDR2 FYEKMQ (reference sequence). With 4 bases clipped from V and 6 bases from J, the junction kept 8 bases outside the gene matches. The CDR3 length is 15 residues. Here the CDR3 DNA reads TGTGCCAGCAGCTACCAGGGACTAGCGGCACCCGAGCAGTACTTC. Protein product: CASSYQGLAAPEQYF.

The V call is TRBV7-9, the J call TRBJ1-1; D gene uncertain. Germline V lookup: CDR1 SEHNR, CDR2 FQNEAQ (reference sequence). The CDR3 is made up of 14 amino acids. With 3 bases removed from V and 1 base from J, the gap between germline ends came to 9 bases. The CDR3 DNA is TGTGCCAGCAGCTTCGGTGTGGGGAACACTGAAGCTTTCTTT. Its protein is CASSFGVGNTEAFF.

This chain links TRBV5-4 with TRBJ2-7; tentatively, D is TRBD1 (5 bases). Germline V gives CDR1 SGHNT, CDR2 YYREEE (reference sequence). V was shortened by 0 bases and J by 3 bases, with 13 bases between the two germline ends. The CDR3 sequence is 15 residues long. This CDR3 is CASSLEGSAFYEQYF. The CDR3 bases are TGTGCCAGCAGCTTGGAGGGGTCAGCGTTCTACGAGCAGTACTTC.

The rearrangement joins TRBV9 to TRBJ2-2; D is possibly TRBD2 (6 bases). CDR3 length equals 17 residues. Trimming removed 4 bases from V and 3 bases from J, with 19 bases in between. From germline, CDR1 is SGDLS and CDR2 YYNGEE. Written as DNA, the CDR3 is TGTGCCAGCAGCTCCCCCCGCGGAGGGCCGGACACCGGGGAGCTGTTTTTT. This encodes CASSSPRGGPDTGELFF. The variable domain in full, completed from reference TRBV9 and TRBJ2-2, reads DSGVTQTPKHLITATGQRVTLRCSPRSGDLSVYWYQQSLDQGLQFLIQYYNGEERAKGNILERFSAQQFPDLHSELNLSSLELGDSALYFCASSSPRGGPDTGELFFGEGSRLTVL.

This clone was seen just once. The V call is TRBV5-1, the J call TRBJ2-7, with 8 bases aligning to TRBD2. CDR3 length: 14 residues. Unmatched junction bases numbered 4, after V lost 1 base and J lost 4 bases. From germline, CDR1 is SGHRS and CDR2 YFSETQ. The CDR3 is CASSLFGGEYEQYF. DNA of the CDR3: TGCGCCAGCAGCTTGTTCGGGGGGGAGTACGAGCAGTACTTC.

This clone was detected only once. The V and J genes are TRBV7-9 and TRBJ2-1; TRBD1 or TRBD2 may be the D gene (6 bases each). Germline CDR1 reads SEHNR; CDR2 reads FQNEAQ (reference sequence). This CDR3 region has 13 residues. V lost 4 bases, J lost 7 bases, and 11 bases lay in between. CDR3 sequence (DNA): TGTGCCAGCAGCTCGGGGGCATTGAATGAGCAGTTCTTC. Translation gives CASSSGALNEQFF. Using reference TRBV7-9 and TRBJ2-1 for the parts outside the CDR3, the full variable domain is DTGVSQNPRHKITKRGQNVTFRCDPISEHNRLYWYRQTLGQGPEFLTYFQNEAQLEKSRLLSDRFSAERPKGSFSTLEIQRTEQGDSAMYLCASSSGALNEQFFGPGTRLTVL.

The V and J genes are TRBV28 and TRBJ1-1; no reliable D call. Germline loops: CDR1 MDHEN, CDR2 SYDVKM. CDR3 length: 11 amino acids. Trimming took 8 bases from V and 1 from J, leaving 5 bases between them. The CDR3 protein is CASSWNTEAFF. CDR3 DNA sequence: TGTGCCAGCTCGTGGAACACTGAAGCTTTCTTT.

This clone was seen once. The CDR3 DNA is TGCAGCGTGGGGGCAGGGGGCGGCGAGCAGTACTTC. This encodes CSVGAGGGEQYF. The genes are TRBV29-1 and TRBJ2-7; 8 nucleotides align to TRBD1. The V gene's germline CDR1 is SQVTM and CDR2 ANQGSEA. The CDR3 loop spans 12 amino acids. J was trimmed by 6 bases and V by 6 bases; bases with no gene match: 7.

This clone was counted only a few times. The CDR3 coding sequence is TGTGCCAGCAGCTTGGTTTTGAACCCAGACAATGAGCAGTTCTTC. Its translation: CASSLVLNPDNEQFF. The V and J genes are TRBV5-6 and TRBJ2-1, with D uncertain. The V end was cut by 0 bases, the J end by 5 bases, with 12 bases between. The CDR3 sequence is 15 residues long. Germline CDR1 and CDR2: SGHDT and YYEEEE. Full variable domain (rest looked up from reference TRBV5-6 and TRBJ2-1): DAGVTQSPTHLIKTRGQQVTLRCSPKSGHDTVSWYQQALGQGPQFIFQYYEEEERQRGNFPDRFSGHQFPNYSSELNVNALLLGDSALYLCASSLVLNPDNEQFFGPGTRLTVL.

This clone is classed as large. The chain joins TRBV6-1 to TRBJ2-7; 8 bases align to TRBD2. The CDR3 spans 15 residues. Germline CDR1 reads MNHNS; CDR2 reads SASEGT. Unmatched junction bases numbered 6, after V lost 1 base and J lost 4 bases. In DNA form, the CDR3 reads TGTGCCAGCAGTGAAGAGGCTAGCGGGTCGTACGAGCAGTACTTC. The encoded protein is CASSEEASGSYEQYF.

This clone appeared once. The V gene is TRBV5-4, the J gene TRBJ2-5; 10 bases line up with TRBD2. The CDR3 totals 16 residues. The ends lost 3 bases at V and 4 bases at J; junction bases unmatched: 9. CDR1 is SGHNT, CDR2 YYREEE, per germline (reference sequence). The CDR3 protein is CASSSERGGEIETQYF. The CDR3 nucleotides are TGTGCCAGCAGCTCAGAGCGGGGGGGCGAAATAGAGACCCAGTACTTC.

The rearrangement links TRBV27 to TRBJ2-7; D is tentatively TRBD1 or TRBD2 (5 bases each). Germline V gene sequence: CDR1 MNHEY, CDR2 SMNVEV (reference sequence). Trimming shortened V by 8 bases and J by 5 bases, and 10 bases separated the two germline ends. The CDR3 loop spans 11 amino acids. This CDR3 reads CASHGGNEQYF. The CDR3 DNA reads TGTGCCAGCCATGGGGGAAACGAGCAGTACTTC.

This clone is medium-sized in the sample. The chain has TRBV7-9 and TRBJ2-3; tentatively, D is TRBD1 (6 bases). CDR3 size: 16 residues. Germline V gives CDR1 SEHNR, CDR2 FQNEAQ (reference sequence). Trimming took off 4 bases at V and 4 bases at J, with 18 bases between the two ends. The CDR3 reads CASSSPSWTAADTQYF. DNA for the CDR3: TGTGCCAGCAGCTCACCGTCCTGGACAGCGGCAGATACGCAGTATTTT.

The rearrangement joins TRBV6-5 to TRBJ2-5; D possibly corresponds to TRBD2 (6 bases). Germline V lookup: CDR1 MNHEY, CDR2 SVGAGI. Trimming took 8 bases from V and 0 from J, leaving 10 bases between them. This CDR3 is built from 13 residues. The CDR3 loop reads CASGEEYQETQYF. In nucleotides, the CDR3 is TGTGCCAGCGGGGAGGAGTACCAAGAGACCCAGTACTTC.